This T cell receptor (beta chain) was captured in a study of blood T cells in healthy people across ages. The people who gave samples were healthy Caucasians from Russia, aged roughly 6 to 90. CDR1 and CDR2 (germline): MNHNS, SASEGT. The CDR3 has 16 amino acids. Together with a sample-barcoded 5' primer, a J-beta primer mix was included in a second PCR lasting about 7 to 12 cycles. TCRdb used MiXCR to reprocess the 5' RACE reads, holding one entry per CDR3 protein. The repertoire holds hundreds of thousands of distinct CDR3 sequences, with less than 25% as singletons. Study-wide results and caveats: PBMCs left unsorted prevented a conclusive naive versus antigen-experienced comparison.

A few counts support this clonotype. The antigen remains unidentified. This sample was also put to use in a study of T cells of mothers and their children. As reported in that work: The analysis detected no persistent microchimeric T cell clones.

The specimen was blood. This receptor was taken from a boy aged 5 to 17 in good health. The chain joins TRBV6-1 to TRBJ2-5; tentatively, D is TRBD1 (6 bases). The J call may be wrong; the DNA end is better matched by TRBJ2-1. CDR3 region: CASSEAHSGVRNEQFF. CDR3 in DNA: TGTGCCAGCAGTGAAGCGCATTCAGGGGTTCGGAATGAGCAGTTCTTC.